This T cell receptor beta chain was identified in a study of control samples from healthy donors and cancer patients. The data were produced by immunoSEQ multiplex PCR, yet TCRdb's version contains in-frame clones alone and is incomplete. The sample holds approximately 150,000 clones, over 90% seen once. Germline V gives CDR1 SGHRS, CDR2 YFSETQ. Trimming removed 4 bases at V and 0 bases at J, with 14 bases between. There are 17 residues in the CDR3. This TCR derives from a woman in her 30s in good health. The rearrangement uses TRBV5-1 and TRBJ1-6, with TRBD1 as a possible D gene (5 bases). Sequenced material: blood. CDR3 amino acids: CASSPEWGSSYNSPLHF. CDR3 in DNA: TGCGCCAGCAGCCCGGAATGGGGGAGCTCCTATAATTCACCCCTCCACTTT. Using reference TRBV5-1 and TRBJ1-6 for the parts outside the CDR3, the full variable domain is KAGVTQTPRYLIKTRGQQVTLSCSPISGHRSVSWYQQTPGQGLQFLFEYFSETQRNKGNFPGRFSGRQFSNSRSEMNVSTLELGDSALYLCASSPEWGSSYNSPLHFGNGTRLTVT.